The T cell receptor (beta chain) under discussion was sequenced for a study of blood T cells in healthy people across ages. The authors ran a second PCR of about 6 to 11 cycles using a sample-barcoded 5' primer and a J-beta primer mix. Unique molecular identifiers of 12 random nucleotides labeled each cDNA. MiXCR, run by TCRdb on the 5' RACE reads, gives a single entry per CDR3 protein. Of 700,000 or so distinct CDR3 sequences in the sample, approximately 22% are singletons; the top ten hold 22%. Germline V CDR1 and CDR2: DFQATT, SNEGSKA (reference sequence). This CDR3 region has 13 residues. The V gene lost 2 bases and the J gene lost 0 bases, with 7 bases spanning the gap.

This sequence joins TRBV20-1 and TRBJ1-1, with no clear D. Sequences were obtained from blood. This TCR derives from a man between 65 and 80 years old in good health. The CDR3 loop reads CSARPTMNTEAFF. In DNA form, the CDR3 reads TGCAGTGCTAGACCGACGATGAACACTGAAGCTTTCTTT.